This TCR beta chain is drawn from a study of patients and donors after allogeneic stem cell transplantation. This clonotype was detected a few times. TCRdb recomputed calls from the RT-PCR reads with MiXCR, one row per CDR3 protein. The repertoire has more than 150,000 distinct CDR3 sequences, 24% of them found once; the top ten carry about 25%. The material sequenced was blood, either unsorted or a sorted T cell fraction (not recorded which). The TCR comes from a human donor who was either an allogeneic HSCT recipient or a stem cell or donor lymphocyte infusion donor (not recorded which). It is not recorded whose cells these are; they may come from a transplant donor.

The CDR3 nucleotides are TGTGCCAGCAGTTACTCGACACGACAGTGGGACACTGAAGCTTTCTTT. Translated: CASSYSTRQWDTEAFF. This chain uses TRBV6-5 with TRBJ1-1; a possible D gene is TRBD1 (5 bases). Germline CDR1 MNHEY, CDR2 SVGAGI. Trimming shortened V by 0 bases and J by 3 bases, and 14 bases separated the two germline ends. The CDR3 extends over 16 amino acids.